One and the same sample provided the 8 T cell receptor beta chains below, sequenced in a study of T cell clones after liver transplantation. TCRdb keeps only in-frame clones here, not all; method: immunoSEQ multiplex PCR. The data show about 47,000 clones, 70% to 90% seen once. Sample: CD8+ T cells from blood, taken 12 months after liver transplant. The source is a human patient who received a liver transplant. Among the T cells, some may be from the graft donor.

This clone was seen once. The chain is built from TRBV29-1 and TRBJ2-7; 7 nucleotides line up with TRBD2. CDR1 is SQVTM, CDR2 ANQGSEA, per germline. CDR3 size: 13 residues. V lost 7 bases and J lost 6; bases outside the gene matches: 12. The CDR3 DNA reads as TGCAGCGCGGGCGCGGGGGAGGTAGGCGAGCAGTACTTC. As protein: CSAGAGEVGEQYF.

The J gene is TRBJ1-1, the V gene TRBV7-9; D is unclear. This CDR3 spans 12 amino acids. CDR1 SEHNR and CDR2 FQNEAQ come from the germline V gene (reference sequence). The germline V and J ends were trimmed by 6 bases and 6 bases, with 11 bases remaining between them. The CDR3 here is CASRALTAEAFF. The CDR3 nucleotides are TGTGCCAGCAGGGCCCTCACAGCTGAAGCTTTCTTT.

This clone turned up a few times. This chain joins TRBV2 and TRBJ1-5; D might be TRBD1 (6 bases). The CDR3 runs 15 residues. Deletions cut 5 bases from V and 3 bases from J, with 14 bases between. Germline assignment: CDR1 SNHLY and CDR2 FYNNEI. Here the CDR3 DNA reads TGTGCCAGCAGTCCCACCCAGGGGCTCAATCAGCCCCAGCATTTT. This sequence encodes CASSPTQGLNQPQHF.

The rearrangement joins TRBV6-1 to TRBJ2-7; 9 nucleotides line up with TRBD1. With 0 bases clipped from V and 3 bases from J, the junction kept 6 bases outside the gene matches. The CDR3 sequence is 16 residues long. Germline CDR1 is MNHNS and CDR2 is SASEGT. The CDR3 region is CASSEALDRGLYEQYF. The CDR3 DNA reads as TGTGCCAGCAGTGAAGCTTTGGACAGGGGCCTCTACGAGCAGTACTTC.

V usage is TRBV5-6 and J usage is TRBJ2-7; 8 nucleotides align to TRBD2. V was pared by 1 base and J by 7 bases, with 13 bases of the junction left unmatched. Germline V gene sequence: CDR1 SGHDT, CDR2 YYEEEE. This CDR3 is built from 16 residues. The CDR3 loop is CASSLSGPGGPGEQYF. CDR3 nucleotides: TGTGCCAGCAGCTTGTCCGGGCCGGGAGGGCCTGGAGAGCAGTACTTC.

The chain carries TRBV6-5 and TRBJ1-5; 10 bases match TRBD1. This CDR3 contains 15 residues. The V and J ends lost 6 bases and 6 bases, in that order; junction bases with no gene match: 8. Germline V gene sequence: CDR1 MNHEY, CDR2 SVGAGI. The CDR3 region is CASSQGTGVPQPQHF. The CDR3 DNA sequence: TGTGCCAGCAGCCAAGGGACAGGGGTTCCTCAGCCCCAGCATTTT.

The gene calls are TRBV5-8 and TRBJ2-5; no clear D gene. This CDR3 has 13 amino acids. Germline values: CDR1 SGHTS, CDR2 YDEGEE. V lost 1 base, J lost 5 bases, and 9 bases lay in between. The CDR3 DNA is TGTGCCAGCAGCTTGCTGAGTTGGGAGACCCAGTACTTC. Its translation: CASSLLSWETQYF.

The chain is built from TRBV10-2 and TRBJ2-7; 12 positions agree with TRBD2. V was clipped by 2 bases and J by 4 bases; unmatched bases: 3. This CDR3 spans 15 amino acids. Germline V gene sequence: CDR1 WSHSY, CDR2 SAAADI. CDR3 DNA sequence: TGCGCCAGCAGTGAGCGGACTAGCGGGATTTACGAGCAGTACTTC. This translates into CASSERTSGIYEQYF.